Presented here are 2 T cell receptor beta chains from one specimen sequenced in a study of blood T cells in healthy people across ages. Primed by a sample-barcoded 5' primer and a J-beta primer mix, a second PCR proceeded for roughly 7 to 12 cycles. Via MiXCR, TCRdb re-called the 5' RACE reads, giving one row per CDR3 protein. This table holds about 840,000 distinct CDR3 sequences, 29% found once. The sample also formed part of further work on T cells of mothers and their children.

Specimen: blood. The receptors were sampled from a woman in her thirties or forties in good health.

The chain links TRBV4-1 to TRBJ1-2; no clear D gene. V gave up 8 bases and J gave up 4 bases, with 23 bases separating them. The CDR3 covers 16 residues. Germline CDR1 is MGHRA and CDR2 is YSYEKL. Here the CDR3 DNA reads TGCGCCAGCCGCCGCTTGCTTTACGCGCACCGCTATGGCTACACCTTC. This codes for CASRRLLYAHRYGYTF.

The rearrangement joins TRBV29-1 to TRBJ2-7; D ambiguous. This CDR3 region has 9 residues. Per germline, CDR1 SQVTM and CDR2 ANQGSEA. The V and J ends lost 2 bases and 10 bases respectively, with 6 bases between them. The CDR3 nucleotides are TGCAGCGTTGAAAGGGCCCAGTACTTC. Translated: CSVERAQYF.